Shown below are 16 T cell receptor beta chains from a single sample sequenced in a study of tumor and adjacent non-tumor tissue in lung cancer. The template was RNA from unsorted bulk tissue. Three rounds of nested PCR, following a modified ARM-PCR protocol, produced the TCRbeta library. TCRdb called the multiplex PCR reads again in MiXCR, with one record for every CDR3 protein. The top ten clones hold 12% of a sample with more than 60,000 distinct CDR3 sequences, over 70% of them seen once. The source material was lung tumor tissue. The source is a woman aged 50 to 65 with non-small cell lung cancer.

The sample holds a few counts of this clonotype. This clone may be a read error of a much larger clone one base away. CDR3 sequence: CAAKAGSAFLVGYTF. The CDR3, as DNA: TGTGCCGCGAAGGCGGGGTCTGCTTTCTTGGTTGGCTACACCTTC. The rearrangement links TRBV28 to TRBJ1-2; D gene unclear. V was pared by 11 bases and J by 7 bases, with 26 bases between. This CDR3 is built from 15 residues. Germline loops: CDR1 MDHEN, CDR2 SYDVKM.

To note about this clonotype: A much larger clone differs by one base, so this may be a read error. The chain is built from TRBV10-1 and TRBJ2-3; D is uncertain. The V end lost 5 bases, the J end lost 2 bases, and 8 bases lay between the germline ends. This CDR3 is 13 amino acids long. Looked up from germline, CDR1 is WNHNN and CDR2 is SYGVQD (reference sequence). The CDR3 nucleotides are TGCGCCAGCAGTAGACTCCACACAGATACGCAGTATTTT. It specifies CASSRLHTDTQYF.

This clonotype was found once. The gene calls are TRBV20-1 and TRBJ2-2, with TRBD2 matching 11 bases. Germline CDR1 and CDR2: DFQATT and SNEGSKA (reference sequence). V dropped 5 bases and J dropped 3; count of bases not matched to a gene: 8. The CDR3 is 16 amino acids. The DNA of the CDR3 is TGCAGTGCTCTGGGCTTACTAGCGGGAGACACCGGGGAGCTGTTTTTT. This codes for CSALGLLAGDTGELFF.

Remarks on this clonotype: Sequence at one end of the junction differs from germline and may be a read error. CDR3 amino acids: CASSRDTGTGDEKLFF. The CDR3 DNA is TGTGCCAGTAGCCGAGATACCGGGACAGGGGACGAAAAACTGTTTTTT. The chain employs TRBV4-2 and TRBJ1-4; 10 bases agree with TRBD1. The germline CDR1 and CDR2 sequences are LGHNA and YNFKEQ. This CDR3 region has 16 residues.

CDR3 nucleotides: TGTGTCGTGCGGCATCAAGTCACACATGCGCAGTATTTT. It specifies CVVRHQVTHAQYF. The chain uses TRBV6-5 and TRBJ2-3; no definite D call. This CDR3 has 13 residues. Germline loops: CDR1 MNHEY, CDR2 SVGAGI.

Notes on this clonotype: The junction shows a germline mismatch at one end, possibly a read error. This chain uses TRBV4-1 with TRBJ2-1; D uncertain. The CDR3 length is 13 residues. From germline, CDR1 is MGHRA and CDR2 YSYEKL. CDR3 region: CVSSQDRKGYQFF. In nucleotides, the CDR3 is TGCGTCAGCAGCCAGGATCGGAAGGGTTATCAGTTCTTC.

As to this clonotype: Germline is not matched at one junction end, which may reflect a read error. The rearrangement links TRBV6-1 to TRBJ2-7; 7 nucleotides match TRBD2. Germline V lookup: CDR1 MNHNS, CDR2 SASEGT. CDR3 size: 20 residues. Written as DNA, the CDR3 is TGTGCCAGCACTGAATTACTAGAGGGGCGGGAGAGCCTCCCCTCCTACGAGCAGTACTTC. This encodes CASTELLEGRESLPSYEQYF.

In the case of this clonotype: The conserved phenylalanine or tryptophan normally closing the CDR3 is absent here, so this likely arose from a read error. This chain uses TRBV11-2 with TRBJ2-5; D is undetermined. The CDR3 sequence is 11 residues long. CDR1 is SGHAT, CDR2 FQNNGV, per germline. The DNA for the CDR3 is TGTGCCAGCATCATCACCGAGATCCAGTACATC. Protein: CASIITEIQYI.

In this sample, this clonotype turned up once. The chain couples TRBV11-1 to TRBJ1-1, with 8 nucleotides matching TRBD1. The CDR3 consists of 13 residues. Germline CDR1 and CDR2: SGHAT and FQDESV (reference sequence). The CDR3 sequence is CNSSLQGDTEAFF. CDR3 coding DNA: TGTAACAGCAGCTTACAGGGGGACACTGAAGCTTTCTTT. The full variable domain, with the rest looked up from reference TRBV11-1 and TRBJ1-1, is EAEVAQSPRYKITEKSQAVAFWCDPISGHATLYWYRQILGQGPELLVQFQDESVVDDSQLPKDRFSAERLKGVDSTLKIQPAELGDSAMYLCNSSLQGDTEAFFGQGTRLTVV.

About this clonotype itself: At one boundary the junction diverges from the germline segment, which might be a read error. The V gene is TRBV11-2, the J gene TRBJ2-3; 14 nucleotides match TRBD2. Looked up from germline, CDR1 is SGHAT and CDR2 is FQNNGV. The CDR3 contains 21 residues. CDR3 coding DNA: TGTGCCAGCACTCCTCTAGTTAGGGCCTGGACTAGCGGGAGGAGCACAGATGCGCAGTATTTT. It yields the protein CASTPLVRAWTSGRSTDAQYF.

Comment on this clonotype: A read error may produce the germline difference seen at one junction end. This rearrangement joins TRBV12-3 or TRBV12-4 to TRBJ2-3, with 7 bases fitting TRBD1. This CDR3 region has 14 residues. The CDR3 region has the DNA TGTGCCAGCAATATCAGACAGGGTCCAGATACGCATTATTTT. This codes for CASNIRQGPDTHYF.

This clonotype has a single count. A junction boundary mismatches the germline segment, possibly from a read error. The chain recombines TRBV6-5 with TRBJ1-2; D might be TRBD1 (6 bases). This CDR3 comprises 16 residues. Per germline, CDR1 MNHEY and CDR2 SVGAGI. CDR3 in amino acids: CASSYSVKSGAYGYTF. CDR3 nucleotide sequence: TGTGCTAGCAGTTACTCCGTTAAGTCAGGGGCCTATGGCTACACCTTC.

At least ten counts were recorded for this clonotype. The chain is built from TRBV29-1 and TRBJ1-1; D might be TRBD1 (5 bases). The CDR3 spans 14 residues. Germline CDR1 and CDR2: SQVTM and ANQGSEA. V shed 7 bases and J shed 0 bases, with 15 bases lying between them. The chain's CDR3 is CSGGSRPLNTEAFF. DNA for the CDR3: TGCAGCGGGGGGTCAAGGCCGCTGAACACTGAAGCTTTCTTT.

The chain combines TRBV20-1 with TRBJ2-7; no firm D call. This CDR3 has 14 residues. The germline V and J ends were trimmed by 2 bases and 1 base, with 12 bases remaining between them. The germline V gene has CDR1 DFQATT and CDR2 SNEGSKA (reference sequence). CDR3 DNA: TGCAGTGCTAGATACCGAGTCCAGTCCTACGAGCAGTACTTC. Its translation: CSARYRVQSYEQYF.

The chain is built from TRBV12-3 or TRBV12-4 and TRBJ1-2; D ambiguous. This CDR3 has 15 amino acids. Between the trimmed V and J ends, which lost 5 bases and 6 bases, there was a span of 19 bases. The CDR3 spells CASSRVGLGKDGYTF. CDR3 coding DNA: TGTGCCAGCAGTAGAGTGGGATTAGGGAAAGATGGCTACACCTTC.

In the case of this clonotype: Mismatch with germline at one junction end may stem from a read error. J is TRBJ2-1 and V is TRBV5-6; possible D gene TRBD2, 6 bases. This CDR3 spans 12 amino acids. In germline, CDR1 is SGHDT, CDR2 YYEEEE. CDR3 sequence (DNA): TGTGCCAGCAGCTTGACTAGCAATAAGCAGTTCTTC. Its translation: CASSLTSNKQFF.